This paragraph reports one T cell receptor (beta chain). Its antigen is not identified. The missing CDR3 end, 3 residues past where the read stops, is filled in from the germline J gene. The identical CDR3 is also encoded by other nucleotide sequences in the sample. The sample originates from a study of T cells in women clearing cervical HPV infection. The overall study: Case blood drawn at lesion detection; control blood after infection cleared.

Study conclusions and caveats: It is unknown whether associations predate infection; no effector/memory or HPV-specific sorting. Richness plus V gene abundances separated cases from controls with AUC 0.65 to 0.85.

Only in-frame clones appear in the TCRdb table, and some are missing; sequencing was by immunoSEQ multiplex PCR. The listing contains about 22,000 clones. The ends were cut back, 0 bases at V and 4 bases at J, with 12 bases in the middle. This CDR3 contains 14 residues. Per germline, CDR1 SQVTM and CDR2 ANQGSEA. V and J are TRBV29-1 and TRBJ2-5, with D perhaps TRBD1 (5 bases). The clonotype was recovered from a woman aged 18 to 75 with a cervical HPV16 infection that either progressed to CIN3+ or cleared (not recorded which). The specimen was blood buffy coat. This CDR3 is CSVEEQVAGETQYF. CDR3 bases read: TGCAGCGTTGAAGAACAGGTAGCAGGAGAGACC.